Listed below are T cell receptor beta chains from one sample, sequenced in a study of T-cell reconstitution after alpha-beta-depleted transplantation in children. MiXCR was run by TCRdb on the PCR reads, yielding one entry per CDR3 protein. The table records about 830,000 distinct CDR3 sequences, roughly 15% of them present only once. The specimen comprised PBMCs, mostly from graft donor cells, sampled 360 days after TCRalphabeta/CD19-depleted stem cell transplant. The receptors originated from a male patient between 5 and 17 years old who had a stem cell transplant for acute lymphoblastic leukemia, so the T cells may come from the graft donor. The CDR3 runs from the conserved cysteine through the conserved F or W. Fields, in order: V gene, J gene, clone size, D gene, CDR3 DNA, CDR3 protein. The D gene is left open where the match is weak. Clone size is stated in some rows and not others, as once, few, many or a class when expanded.

>TRBV5-1|TRBJ2-7|few|TRBD2
TGCGCCAGCACCCTCTGGACTAGCGGGAGTTACGAGCAGTACTTC
CASTLWTSGSYEQYF
>TRBV7-2|TRBJ2-3|.|.
TGTGCCAGCAGGCCCGCTAGCCAAGATACGCAGTATTTT
CASRPASQDTQYF
>TRBV7-8|TRBJ1-5|.|.
TGTGCCAGCAGCTCCCCTTCTGGAGGGGCCAGTAGCAATCAGCCCCAGCATTTT
CASSSPSGGASSNQPQHF
>TRBV29-1|TRBJ2-2|few|.
TGCAGCGTTGAAGGTCAGGCGGGGGAGCTGTTTTTT
CSVEGQAGELFF
>TRBV20-1|TRBJ2-3|.|.
TGCAGTGCTAGAGGGACTGGATACACAGATACGCAGTATTTT
CSARGTGYTDTQYF
>TRBV7-3|TRBJ2-7|.|.
TGTGCCAGCAGCTTAAGACTCCCACCCTACGAGCAGTACTTC
CASSLRLPPYEQYF
>TRBV5-1|TRBJ2-1|.|.
TGCGCCAGCAGCGTCGGAGGCCTTGAGCAGTTCTTC
CASSVGGLEQFF
>TRBV7-8|TRBJ2-2|once|.
TGTGCCAGCAGCCCCAAGGCGAACACCGGGGAGCTGTTTTTT
CASSPKANTGELFF
>TRBV12-3/TRBV12-4|TRBJ2-3|.|TRBD1
TGTGCCAGCAGTCCCCTGACAGGGCGCCGCACAGATACGCAGTATTTT
CASSPLTGRRTDTQYF
>TRBV4-1|TRBJ2-3|.|TRBD2
TGCGCCAGCAGCCAAAGGGGACTAGCGGGAGGATCAGATACGCAGTATTTT
CASSQRGLAGGSDTQYF
>TRBV5-1|TRBJ2-1|few|.
TGCGCCAGCACCGAGGGGGGACTGATTACGTACAGCTCCTACAATGAGCAGTTCTTC
CASTEGGLITYSSYNEQFF